This record looks at one TCR beta chain sequence and its context. Its antigen remains unknown. TCRB immunosequencing input was five hundred nanograms of biopsy DNA per sample. Clones were read by immunoSEQ multiplex PCR, and TCRdb kept only the in-frame ones, dropping some. This table holds over 4,500 clones, roughly 79% found once. This entry comes from a study of T cell repertoires in ileal Crohn's disease. Study details: Every patient was operated on for stricturing (around 61%) or penetrating (approximately 40%) complications.

CDR1 is MNHEY and CDR2 is SMNVEV in the germline V gene (reference sequence). V dropped 4 bases and J dropped 4; count of bases not matched to a gene: 13. CDR3 length equals 16 residues. Findings and caveats of the study: Clonal expansions were more frequent in active smokers than non-smokers at surgery.

Sequenced input: ileal tissue. The TCR originated in an adult with Crohn's disease. The chain is built from TRBV27 and TRBJ2-7; 7 nucleotides match TRBD2. Written as DNA, the CDR3 is TGTGCCAGCAGTTCCATCGGGGGGATGGGGGTTTACGAGCAGTACTTC. Translating it yields CASSSIGGMGVYEQYF.